The clone carrying this T cell receptor beta chain has more than one count but fewer than ten. Its antigen is currently unknown. This sample is part of a study of T-cell reconstitution after alpha-beta-depleted transplantation in children. Findings of the study overall: Among T cells one year after transplant, newly produced cells accounted for most counts and diversity. Reportedly, only several hundred clones from non-depleted graft cells drove alpha-beta T-cell counts at about two months.

The library targeted TCRbeta and was prepared with unique molecular identifiers. In TCRdb, the PCR reads were re-called with MiXCR into one record per CDR3 protein. The sample contains around 800,000 distinct CDR3 sequences, roughly 15% of which appear only once. Germline trimming cut 3 bases from V and 3 bases from J; bases unmatched to any gene: 11. This CDR3 spans 15 amino acids. Germline V gene sequence: CDR1 DFQATT, CDR2 SNEGSKA (reference sequence). The material sequenced was PBMCs, mostly from graft donor cells, taken 360 days after TCRalphabeta/CD19-depleted stem cell transplant. V is TRBV20-1 and J is TRBJ2-7; 7 positions match TRBD1. The source of this sequence is a male patient younger than 18 who had a stem cell transplant for acute lymphoblastic leukemia, so the T cells may come from the graft donor. CDR3 region: CSASNRGQISYEQYF. CDR3 DNA sequence: TGCAGTGCTAGCAACCGGGGACAGATAAGCTACGAGCAGTACTTC.